The clone carrying this TCR beta chain was recorded many times. Antigen specificity is unknown. These data come from a study of T cells in Graves' hyperthyroidism and ophthalmopathy. RNA transcripts were the template for amplifying TCR beta CDR3 regions. A set of HTBI primers served as the primers for a first-round RT-PCR of the TCR CDR3. TCRdb recomputed calls from the multiplex PCR reads with MiXCR, one row per CDR3 protein. The sample lists 390,000 or so distinct CDR3 sequences; roughly 15% were seen once. Germline values: CDR1 KGHSH, CDR2 LQKENI. The junction had 2 bases not matched to a gene; V was cut back by 2 bases and J by 0 bases. The CDR3 extends over 16 amino acids. Whole-study results and caveats: Most thyroid clonotypes with frequency above 0.001 were detected in blood.

Diagnosis rested on symptoms, serum thyroxine and TRAb, thyroid ultrasound, and orbital computed tomography. The authors took PBMCs from 9.5 to 10 ml fresh peripheral blood. V gene TRBV18 combines with J gene TRBJ2-2; 8 nucleotides align to TRBD2. Material for sequencing was blood. The receptor's source is a young man with Graves' ophthalmopathy. CDR3 protein: CASSPGGGTNTGELFF. The CDR3 coding sequence is TGTGCCAGCTCACCAGGCGGGGGGACGAACACCGGGGAGCTGTTTTTT.